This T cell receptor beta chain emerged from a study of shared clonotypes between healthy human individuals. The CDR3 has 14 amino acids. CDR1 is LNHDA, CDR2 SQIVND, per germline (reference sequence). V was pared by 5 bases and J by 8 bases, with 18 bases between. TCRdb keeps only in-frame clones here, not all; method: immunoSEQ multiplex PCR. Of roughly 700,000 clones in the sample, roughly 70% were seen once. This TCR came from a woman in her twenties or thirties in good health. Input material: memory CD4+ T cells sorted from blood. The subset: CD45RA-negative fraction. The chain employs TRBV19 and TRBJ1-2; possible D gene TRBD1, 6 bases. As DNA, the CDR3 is TGTGCCAGTAGTCTGGGGACACTACCTTGGGGCTACACCTTC. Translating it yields CASSLGTLPWGYTF.